This T cell receptor beta chain was recorded in a study of cytomegalovirus exposure and HLA in healthy donors. CDR1 MNHNS and CDR2 SASEGT come from the germline V gene. CDR3 length: 14 residues. V dropped 5 bases and J dropped 4; count of bases not matched to a gene: 6. Produced via immunoSEQ multiplex PCR; TCRdb's table is partial and in-frame only. Among roughly 68,000 clones listed, roughly 95% were seen once. As concerns this clone: The antigen is undetermined.

Overall study results and limits: Subsequent analysis found a tendency for first-cohort TCR clusters to co-occur within the 120 or so validation repertoires. Through in vitro validation, three CMV-associated chains were shown to be specific for CMV antigens.

The gene calls are TRBV6-1 and TRBJ2-7, with 9 bases that match TRBD1. Material: PBMCs. The receptor's source is a young man in good health and CMV-seronegative. The CDR3 here is CASSPNRGPYEQYF. The CDR3 nucleotides are TGTGCCAGCAGTCCCAACAGGGGGCCGTACGAGCAGTACTTC.